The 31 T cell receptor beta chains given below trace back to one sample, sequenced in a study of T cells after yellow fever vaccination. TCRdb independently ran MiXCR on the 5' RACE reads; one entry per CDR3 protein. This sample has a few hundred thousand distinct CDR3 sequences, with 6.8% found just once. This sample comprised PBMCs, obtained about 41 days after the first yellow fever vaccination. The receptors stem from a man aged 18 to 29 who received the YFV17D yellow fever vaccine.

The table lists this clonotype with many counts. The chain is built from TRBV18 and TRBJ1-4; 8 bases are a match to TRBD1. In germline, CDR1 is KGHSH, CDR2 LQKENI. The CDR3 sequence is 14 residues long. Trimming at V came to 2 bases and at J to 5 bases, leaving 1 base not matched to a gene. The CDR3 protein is CASSPGTGNEKLFF. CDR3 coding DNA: TGTGCCAGCTCACCAGGGACAGGAAATGAAAAACTGTTTTTT.

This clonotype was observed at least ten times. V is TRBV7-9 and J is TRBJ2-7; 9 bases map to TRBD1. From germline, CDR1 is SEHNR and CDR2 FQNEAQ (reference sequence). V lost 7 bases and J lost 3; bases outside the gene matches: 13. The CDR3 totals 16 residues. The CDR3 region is CASTLLLGQGSYEQYF. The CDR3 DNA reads TGTGCCAGCACGCTCCTTTTGGGACAGGGAAGCTACGAGCAGTACTTC.

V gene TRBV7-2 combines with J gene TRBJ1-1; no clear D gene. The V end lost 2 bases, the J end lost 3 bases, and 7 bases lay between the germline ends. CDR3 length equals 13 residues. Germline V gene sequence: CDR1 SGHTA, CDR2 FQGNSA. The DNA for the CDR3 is TGTGCCAGCAGCTTACGGGTGCACACTGAAGCTTTCTTT. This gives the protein CASSLRVHTEAFF.

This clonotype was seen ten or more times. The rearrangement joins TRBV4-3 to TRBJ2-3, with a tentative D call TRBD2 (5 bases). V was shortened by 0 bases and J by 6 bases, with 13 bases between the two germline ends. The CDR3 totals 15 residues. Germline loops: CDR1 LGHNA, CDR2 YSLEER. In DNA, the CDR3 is TGCGCCAGCAGCCAAGATAACTCGCCGGGGGATACGCAGTATTTT. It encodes CASSQDNSPGDTQYF.

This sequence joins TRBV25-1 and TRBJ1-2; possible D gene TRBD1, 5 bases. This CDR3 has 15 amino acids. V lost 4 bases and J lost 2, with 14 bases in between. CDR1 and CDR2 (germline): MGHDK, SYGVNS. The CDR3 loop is CASSGGVGTNYGYTF. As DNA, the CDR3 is TGTGCCAGCAGTGGGGGGGTCGGAACGAACTATGGCTACACCTTC.

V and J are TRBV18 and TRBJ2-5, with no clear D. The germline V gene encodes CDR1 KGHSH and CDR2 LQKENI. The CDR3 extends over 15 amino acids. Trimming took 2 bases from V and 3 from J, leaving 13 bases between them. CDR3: CASSPLPATEETQYF. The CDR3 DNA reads TGTGCCAGCTCACCATTGCCGGCAACCGAAGAGACCCAGTACTTC.

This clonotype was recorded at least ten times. DNA of the CDR3: TGTGCCAGTACCCCGGGACAAAACACCGGGGAGCTGTTTTTT. Protein sequence: CASTPGQNTGELFF. The genes are TRBV19 and TRBJ2-2; D perhaps matches TRBD1 (6 bases). Deletions cut 7 bases from V and 2 bases from J, with 11 bases between. Germline V gene lookup returns CDR1 LNHDA and CDR2 SQIVND (reference sequence). The CDR3 consists of 14 residues.

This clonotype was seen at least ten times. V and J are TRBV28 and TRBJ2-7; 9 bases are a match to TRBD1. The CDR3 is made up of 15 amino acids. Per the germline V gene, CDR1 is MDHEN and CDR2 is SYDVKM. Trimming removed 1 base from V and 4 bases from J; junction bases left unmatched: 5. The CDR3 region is CASSLLGTGKYEQYV. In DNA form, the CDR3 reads TGTGCCAGCAGTTTATTAGGGACAGGGAAGTACGAGCAGTACGTC.

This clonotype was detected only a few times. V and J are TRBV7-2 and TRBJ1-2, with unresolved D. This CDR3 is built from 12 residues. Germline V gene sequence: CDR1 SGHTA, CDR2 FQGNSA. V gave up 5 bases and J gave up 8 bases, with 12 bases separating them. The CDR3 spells CASSPYSGGYTF. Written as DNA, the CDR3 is TGTGCCAGCAGCCCATACAGTGGAGGCTACACCTTC.

This CDR3 is CASSGAGLGPDTQYF. The CDR3 DNA sequence: TGTGCCAGCAGTGGCGCGGGACTGGGTCCAGATACGCAGTATTTT. The rearrangement links TRBV2 to TRBJ2-3; tentative D call: TRBD2 (6 bases). This CDR3 region has 15 residues. Per the germline V gene, CDR1 is SNHLY and CDR2 is FYNNEI. V gave up 4 bases and J gave up 4 bases, with 15 bases separating them. The full variable domain, in which reference TRBV2 and TRBJ2-3 provide the parts outside the CDR3, is EPEVTQTPSHQVTQMGQEVILRCVPISNHLYFYWYRQILGQKVEFLVSFYNNEISEKSEIFDDQFSVERPDGSNFTLKIRSTKLEDSAMYFCASSGAGLGPDTQYFGPGTRLTVL.

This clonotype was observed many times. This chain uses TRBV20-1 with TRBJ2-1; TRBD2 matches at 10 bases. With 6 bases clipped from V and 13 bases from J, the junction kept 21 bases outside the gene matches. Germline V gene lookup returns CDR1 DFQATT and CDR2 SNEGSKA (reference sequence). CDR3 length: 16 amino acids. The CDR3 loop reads CSAEAVAGGPPRHQFF. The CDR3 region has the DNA TGCAGTGCCGAGGCCGTAGCGGGGGGTCCACCTCGCCACCAGTTCTTC.

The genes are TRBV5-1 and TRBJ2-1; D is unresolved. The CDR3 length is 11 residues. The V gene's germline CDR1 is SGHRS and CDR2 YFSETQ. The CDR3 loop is CASGPGNEQFF. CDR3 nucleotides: TGCGCGTCTGGACCAGGCAATGAGCAGTTCTTC.

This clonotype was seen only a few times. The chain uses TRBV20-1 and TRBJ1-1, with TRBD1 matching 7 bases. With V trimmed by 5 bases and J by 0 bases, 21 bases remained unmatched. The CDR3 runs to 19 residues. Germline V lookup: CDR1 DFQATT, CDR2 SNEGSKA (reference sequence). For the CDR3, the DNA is TGCAGTGCTGCGGGACAGCGCCCTACGGCGGTCTCTATGAACACTGAAGCTTTCTTT. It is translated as CSAAGQRPTAVSMNTEAFF.

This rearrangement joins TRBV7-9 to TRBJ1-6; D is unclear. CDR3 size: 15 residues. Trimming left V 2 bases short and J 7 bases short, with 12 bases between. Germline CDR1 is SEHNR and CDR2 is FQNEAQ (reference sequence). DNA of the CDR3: TGTGCCAGCAGCTTAAAAGGACTCATAAATTCACCCCTCCACTTT. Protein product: CASSLKGLINSPLHF.

The CDR3 coding sequence is TGTGCCAGCAGTTACTCAAGGGGGCAAGGCACTGAAGCTTTCTTT. Translation: CASSYSRGQGTEAFF. The chain has TRBV27 and TRBJ1-1, with 7 nucleotides matching TRBD1. Germline lookup yields CDR1 MNHEY and CDR2 SMNVEV (reference sequence). Trimming cost V 4 bases and J 4 bases; bases outside gene matches: 9. CDR3 length equals 15 residues.

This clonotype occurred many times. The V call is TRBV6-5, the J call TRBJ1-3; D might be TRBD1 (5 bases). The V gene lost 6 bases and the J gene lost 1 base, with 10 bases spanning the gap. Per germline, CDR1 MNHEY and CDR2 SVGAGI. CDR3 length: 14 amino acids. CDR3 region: CASSSGWSGNTIYF. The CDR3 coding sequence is TGTGCCAGCAGCTCAGGGTGGTCTGGAAACACCATATATTTT.

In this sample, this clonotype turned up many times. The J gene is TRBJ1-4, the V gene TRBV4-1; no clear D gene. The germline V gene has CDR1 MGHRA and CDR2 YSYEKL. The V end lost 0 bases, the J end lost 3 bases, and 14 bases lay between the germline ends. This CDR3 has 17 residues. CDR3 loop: CASSQDLVVRANEKLFF. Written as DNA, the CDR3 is TGCGCCAGCAGCCAAGACTTGGTGGTTAGAGCTAATGAAAAACTGTTTTTT.

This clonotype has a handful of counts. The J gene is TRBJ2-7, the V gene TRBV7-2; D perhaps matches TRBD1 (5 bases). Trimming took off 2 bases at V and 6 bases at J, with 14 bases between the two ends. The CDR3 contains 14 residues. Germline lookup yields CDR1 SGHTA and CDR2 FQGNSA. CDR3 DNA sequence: TGTGCCAGCAGCTTAACCTGGACACCTCTCGAGCAGTACTTC. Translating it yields CASSLTWTPLEQYF.

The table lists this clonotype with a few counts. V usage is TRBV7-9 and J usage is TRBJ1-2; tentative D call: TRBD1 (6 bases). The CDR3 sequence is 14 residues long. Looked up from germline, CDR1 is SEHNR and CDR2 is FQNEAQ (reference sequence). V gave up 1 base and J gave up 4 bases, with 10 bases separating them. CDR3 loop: CASSLDGGSYGYTF. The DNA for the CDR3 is TGTGCCAGCAGCTTAGACGGGGGCAGCTATGGCTACACCTTC.

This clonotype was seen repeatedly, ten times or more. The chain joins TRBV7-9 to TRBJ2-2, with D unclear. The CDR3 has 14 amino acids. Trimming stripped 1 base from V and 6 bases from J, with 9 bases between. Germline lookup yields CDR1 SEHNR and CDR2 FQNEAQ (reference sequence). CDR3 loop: CASSLEDVSGELFF. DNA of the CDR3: TGTGCCAGCAGCTTAGAGGACGTGTCCGGGGAGCTGTTTTTT.

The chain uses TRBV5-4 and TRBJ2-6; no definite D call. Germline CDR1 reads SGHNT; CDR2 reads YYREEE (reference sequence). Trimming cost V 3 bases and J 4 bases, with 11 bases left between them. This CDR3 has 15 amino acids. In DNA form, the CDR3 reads TGTGCCAGCAGCTATGACCTTTCCGGGGCCAACGTCCTGACTTTC. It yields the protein CASSYDLSGANVLTF.

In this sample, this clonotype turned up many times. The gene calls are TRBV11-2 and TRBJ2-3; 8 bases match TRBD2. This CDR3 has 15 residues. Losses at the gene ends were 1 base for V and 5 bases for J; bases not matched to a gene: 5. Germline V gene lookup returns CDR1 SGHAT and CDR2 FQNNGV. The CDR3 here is CASSLAGGAGDTQYF. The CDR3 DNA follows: TGTGCCAGCAGCTTAGCCGGGGGGGCCGGAGATACGCAGTATTTT.

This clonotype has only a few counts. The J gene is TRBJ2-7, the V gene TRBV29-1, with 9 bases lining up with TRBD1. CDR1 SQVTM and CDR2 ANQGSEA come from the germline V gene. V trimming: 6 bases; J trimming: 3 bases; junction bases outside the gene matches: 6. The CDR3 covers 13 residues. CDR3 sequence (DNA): TGCAGCGTGAGACAGGGGGGAGGCTACGAGCAGTACTTC. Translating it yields CSVRQGGGYEQYF.

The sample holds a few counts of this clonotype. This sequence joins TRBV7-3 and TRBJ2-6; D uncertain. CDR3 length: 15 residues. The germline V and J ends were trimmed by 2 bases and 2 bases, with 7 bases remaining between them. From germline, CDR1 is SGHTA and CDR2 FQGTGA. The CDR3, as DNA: TGTGCCAGCAGCTTATCTAGGGCTGGGGCCAACGTCCTGACTTTC. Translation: CASSLSRAGANVLTF.

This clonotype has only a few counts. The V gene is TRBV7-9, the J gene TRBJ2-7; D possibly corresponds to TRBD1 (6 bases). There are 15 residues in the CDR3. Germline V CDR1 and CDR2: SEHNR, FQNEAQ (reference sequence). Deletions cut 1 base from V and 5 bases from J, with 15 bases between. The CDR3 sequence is CASSLGTGIQDEQYV. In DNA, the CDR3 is TGTGCCAGCAGCTTAGGTACAGGGATTCAGGACGAGCAGTACGTC.

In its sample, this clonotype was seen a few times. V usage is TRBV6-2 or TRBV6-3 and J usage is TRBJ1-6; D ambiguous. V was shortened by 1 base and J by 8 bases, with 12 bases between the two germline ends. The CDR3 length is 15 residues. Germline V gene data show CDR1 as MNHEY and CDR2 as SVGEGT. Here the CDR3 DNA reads TGTGCCAGCAGTTACTTCCAGCCCGGGGATTCACCCCTCCACTTT. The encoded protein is CASSYFQPGDSPLHF.

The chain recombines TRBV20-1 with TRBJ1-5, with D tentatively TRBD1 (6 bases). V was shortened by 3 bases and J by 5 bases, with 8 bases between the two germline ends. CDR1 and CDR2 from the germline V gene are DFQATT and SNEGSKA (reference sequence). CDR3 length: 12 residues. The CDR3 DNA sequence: TGCAGTGCTAGGAGGGGGGATCAGCCCCAGCATTTT. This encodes CSARRGDQPQHF.

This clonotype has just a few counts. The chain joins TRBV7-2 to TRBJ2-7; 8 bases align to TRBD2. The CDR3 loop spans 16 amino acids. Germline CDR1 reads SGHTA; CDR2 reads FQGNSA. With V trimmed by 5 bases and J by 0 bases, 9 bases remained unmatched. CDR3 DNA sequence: TGTGCCAGCAGCCCGGCGGGGGGCCCGAGCTCCTACGAGCAGTACTTC. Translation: CASSPAGGPSSYEQYF.

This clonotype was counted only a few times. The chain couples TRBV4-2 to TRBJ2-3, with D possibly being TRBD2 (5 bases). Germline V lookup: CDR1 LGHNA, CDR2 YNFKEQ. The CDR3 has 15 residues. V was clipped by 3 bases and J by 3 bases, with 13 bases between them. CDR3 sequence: CASSHQSGETDTQYF. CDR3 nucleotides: TGTGCCAGCAGCCACCAAAGTGGGGAGACAGATACGCAGTATTTT.

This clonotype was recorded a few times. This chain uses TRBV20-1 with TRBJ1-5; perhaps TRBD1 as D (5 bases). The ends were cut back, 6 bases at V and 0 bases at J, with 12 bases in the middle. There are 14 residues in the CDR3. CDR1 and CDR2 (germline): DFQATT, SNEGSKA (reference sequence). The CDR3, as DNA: TGCAGTGCCGGGGGGATTTATAGCAATCAGCCCCAGCATTTT. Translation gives CSAGGIYSNQPQHF.

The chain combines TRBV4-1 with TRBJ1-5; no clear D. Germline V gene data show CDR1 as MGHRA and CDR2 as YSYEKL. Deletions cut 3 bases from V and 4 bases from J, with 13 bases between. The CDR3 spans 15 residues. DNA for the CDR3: TGCGCCAGCAGCCAGAAAACGCTAGGGAATCAGCCCCAGCATTTT. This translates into CASSQKTLGNQPQHF.